The clone carrying this T cell receptor beta chain was counted at least ten times. As yet, its antigen is unknown. The entry originates in a study of metastatic and nonmetastatic thyroid tumors. Each patient came to thyroid surgery without any prior treatment (of any kind). Study-wide results and limits: The reported finding was significantly higher TCR beta diversity in malignant thyroid tumors relative to benign nodules, in blood and tumor.

Trimming shortened V by 4 bases and J by 3 bases, and 10 bases separated the two germline ends. The CDR3 has 13 residues. In the authors' workflow: In papillary thyroid cancer, a distant-metastasis classifier was built using CDR3 differences across clinicopathological groups. TCRdb re-analyzed the PCR reads using MiXCR. These V and J calls are TCRdb output, not the study's own analysis. This sample has almost 70,000 clones, with 14% found just once. Sequenced: blood. The source is a male donor with papillary thyroid cancer or a benign thyroid nodule (not recorded which). Some clones in this sample may be carry-over from other donors' samples. This chain joins TRBV12-3 or TRBV12-4 and TRBJ2-7; D unclear. The CDR3 loop reads CASSSIGVYEQYF. CDR3 nucleotide sequence: TGTGCCAGCAGTTCTATTGGGGTCTACGAGCAGTACTTC.